This T cell receptor (beta chain) was documented in a study of blood T cell repertoires in COVID-19. Germline CDR1 is LGHDT and CDR2 is YNNKEL (reference sequence). This CDR3 has 15 amino acids. Trimming removed 0 bases from V and 8 bases from J, with 14 bases in between. This clone was detected a few times. Study members were between roughly 18 and 89 years old and lived in over 20 US regions. Participants' reported clinical history set cohort assignment. Cohort 3 recovered donors had two negative PCRs, clearance, or symptom resolution. How the authors handled the data: Using reference gene primer amplification, nucleated cell counts were estimated. Profiling relied on immunoSEQ multiplex PCR, and the TCRdb table lists in-frame clones only, not all of them. V, J and clone size were drawn from that table, and D and trimming were deduced from the DNA. Of around 290,000 clones in the sample, 88% were seen once.

J is TRBJ2-1 and V is TRBV3-1 (or the pseudogene TRBV3-2); D is unresolved. The sequenced material came from PBMCs or T cells enriched from blood (not recorded which). The sequence derives from a woman younger than 45 who had recovered from COVID-19. The CDR3 DNA follows: TGTGCCAGCAGCCAAGATCCTAGGAGCATGGATGAGCAGTTCTTC. Translating gives CASSQDPRSMDEQFF.